One and the same sample provided the 29 T cell receptor beta chains below, sequenced in a study of blood T cell repertoires in COVID-19. The repertoire was sequenced with immunoSEQ multiplex PCR; TCRdb's copy has only in-frame clones and lacks some. The sample consists of about 120,000 clones, 90% of them appearing once. Sequencing used peripheral blood. The receptors derive from a woman aged 55-75 years with COVID-19, enrolled during active disease.

The rearrangement uses TRBV12-5 and TRBJ1-5; D is ambiguous. CDR1 and CDR2 (germline): LGHNT, FRNRAP. V gave up 2 bases and J gave up 4 bases, with 6 bases separating them. This CDR3 comprises 13 residues. For the CDR3, the DNA is TGTGCTAGTGGTTTGTTAGAGAATCAGCCCCAGCATTTT. Amino acid sequence: CASGLLENQPQHF. The full variable domain, with the rest looked up from reference TRBV12-5 and TRBJ1-5, is DARVTQTPRHKVTEMGQEVTMRCQPILGHNTVFWYRQTMMQGLELLAYFRNRAPLDDSGMPKDRFSAEMPDATLATLKIQPSEPRDSAVYFCASGLLENQPQHFGDGTRLSIL.

This rearrangement joins TRBV3-1 (or the pseudogene TRBV3-2) to TRBJ2-5; 8 bases align to TRBD1. CDR1 is LGHDT, CDR2 YNNKEL, per germline (reference sequence). The trim removed 0 bases at V and 4 bases at J, leaving 10 bases unmatched. CDR3 length: 17 amino acids. The CDR3 spells CASSQDIPGQALETQYF. CDR3 nucleotides: TGTGCCAGCAGCCAAGATATTCCGGGACAGGCCCTAGAGACCCAGTACTTC.

The V call is TRBV7-3, the J call TRBJ2-3; D may be TRBD1 (6 bases). The germline CDR1 and CDR2 sequences are SGHTA and FQGTGA. This CDR3 has 14 residues. Trimming left V 4 bases short and J 2 bases short, with 10 bases between. Written as DNA, the CDR3 is TGTGCCAGCAGCTCGGACAGATTCACAGATACGCAGTATTTT. This sequence encodes CASSSDRFTDTQYF.

This rearrangement joins TRBV5-6 to TRBJ1-2; a weak D match, TRBD1 (5 bases). This CDR3 spans 17 amino acids. With 0 bases removed from V and 4 bases from J, the gap between germline ends came to 19 bases. From germline, CDR1 is SGHDT and CDR2 YYEEEE. The CDR3 reads CASSLGARRQIIYGYTF. CDR3 in DNA: TGTGCCAGCAGCTTGGGGGCGCGGAGACAGATCATCTATGGCTACACCTTC. Variable domain in full (rest from reference TRBV5-6 and TRBJ1-2): DAGVTQSPTHLIKTRGQQVTLRCSPKSGHDTVSWYQQALGQGPQFIFQYYEEEERQRGNFPDRFSGHQFPNYSSELNVNALLLGDSALYLCASSLGARRQIIYGYTFGSGTRLTVV.

The J gene is TRBJ2-3, the V gene TRBV19, with 9 bases identical to TRBD1. V trimming: 9 bases; J trimming: 1 base; junction bases outside the gene matches: 8. CDR1 is LNHDA and CDR2 is SQIVND in the germline V gene (reference sequence). The CDR3 has 15 residues. The CDR3 protein is CASTRRTGGTDTQYF. The CDR3 DNA sequence: TGTGCCAGCACACGCCGGACAGGGGGCACAGATACGCAGTATTTT.

This clone occurred once. The V call is TRBV15, the J call TRBJ1-2; tentative D call: TRBD1 (6 bases). Germline V gene data show CDR1 as LNHNV and CDR2 as YYDKDF (reference sequence). Trimming removed 4 bases from V and 7 bases from J, with 13 bases in between. The CDR3 has 13 amino acids. The CDR3: CATSTPGVGGYTF. CDR3 DNA sequence: TGTGCCACCAGCACCCCAGGGGTAGGTGGCTACACCTTC.

V and J are TRBV7-3 and TRBJ1-3, with D possibly being TRBD1 (6 bases). V lost 9 bases, J lost 2 bases, and 11 bases lay in between. The CDR3 runs to 13 residues. Germline V gene lookup returns CDR1 SGHTA and CDR2 FQGTGA. CDR3 residues: CASSQGTGNTIYF. CDR3 bases: TGTGCCAGTAGCCAGGGGACTGGAAACACCATATATTTT. The whole variable domain, remainder taken from reference TRBV7-3 and TRBJ1-3, is GAGVSQTPSNKVTEKGKYVELRCDPISGHTALYWYRQSLGQGPEFLIYFQGTGAADDSGLPNDRFFAVRPEGSVSTLKIQRTERGDSAVYLCASSQGTGNTIYFGEGSWLTVV.

The chain uses TRBV9 and TRBJ2-1; TRBD1 agrees at 8 bases. The CDR3 extends over 15 amino acids. The germline V gene has CDR1 SGDLS and CDR2 YYNGEE. The trim removed 3 bases at V and 6 bases at J, leaving 8 bases unmatched. CDR3 residues: CASSASGGWGNEQFF. CDR3 in DNA: TGTGCCAGCAGCGCATCAGGGGGCTGGGGCAATGAGCAGTTCTTC.

The chain employs TRBV6-6 and TRBJ1-5; 7 bases agree with TRBD1. From germline, CDR1 is MNHNY and CDR2 SVGAGI (reference sequence). The V and J ends lost 7 bases and 2 bases, in that order; junction bases with no gene match: 5. The CDR3 totals 14 residues. For the CDR3, the DNA is TGTGCCAGCACCCGTGACAGGGGCAATCAGCCCCAGCATTTT. As protein: CASTRDRGNQPQHF.

This clone was seen a single time. The genes are TRBV18 and TRBJ1-1; weak D call: TRBD1 (5 bases). In germline, CDR1 is KGHSH, CDR2 LQKENI. This CDR3 is 16 amino acids long. Trimming stripped 0 bases from V and 1 base from J, with 12 bases between. This CDR3 reads CASSPPPGRGNTEAFF. CDR3 DNA: TGTGCCAGCTCACCACCGCCAGGGCGAGGGAACACTGAAGCTTTCTTT.

This clone turned up a few times. The genes are TRBV7-2 and TRBJ1-1; D call uncertain. This CDR3 contains 12 residues. Germline loops: CDR1 SGHTA, CDR2 FQGNSA. V lost 6 bases, J lost 0 bases, and 5 bases lay in between. CDR3 in DNA: TGTGCCAGCAGACCAGTGAACACTGAAGCTTTCTTT. Translated: CASRPVNTEAFF.

The chain recombines TRBV19 with TRBJ1-3; a possible D gene is TRBD1 (5 bases). The CDR3 spans 15 residues. Trimming cost V 3 bases and J 1 base, with 10 bases left between them. CDR1 is LNHDA, CDR2 SQIVND, per germline (reference sequence). CDR3 in amino acids: CASSMGGASGNTIYF. The CDR3 DNA is TGTGCCAGTAGTATGGGGGGAGCTTCTGGAAACACCATATATTTT.

The chain couples TRBV2 to TRBJ1-5; 12 nucleotides match TRBD1. V shed 6 bases and J 6 bases; nucleotides not matched to a gene: 3. This CDR3 region has 14 residues. Germline lookup yields CDR1 SNHLY and CDR2 FYNNEI. CDR3 DNA sequence: TGTGCCAGCAGCCGGGACAGGGGGCTTCAGCCCCAGCATTTT. This codes for CASSRDRGLQPQHF. The full variable domain, rest sourced from reference TRBV2 and TRBJ1-5, is EPEVTQTPSHQVTQMGQEVILRCVPISNHLYFYWYRQILGQKVEFLVSFYNNEISEKSEIFDDQFSVERPDGSNFTLKIRSTKLEDSAMYFCASSRDRGLQPQHFGDGTRLSIL.

The chain has TRBV9 and TRBJ2-7, with 10 bases that match TRBD2. CDR1 is SGDLS, CDR2 YYNGEE, per germline. CDR3 length equals 14 residues. V trimming: 4 bases; J trimming: 2 bases; junction bases outside the gene matches: 3. The CDR3 region has the DNA TGTGCCAGCAGCCCAAGCGGGGGGGCCTACGAGCAGTACTTC. Translation gives CASSPSGGAYEQYF. Variable domain in full (rest from reference TRBV9 and TRBJ2-7): DSGVTQTPKHLITATGQRVTLRCSPRSGDLSVYWYQQSLDQGLQFLIQYYNGEERAKGNILERFSAQQFPDLHSELNLSSLELGDSALYFCASSPSGGAYEQYFGPGTRLTVT.

CDR3 sequence: CASSSRTPGANVLTF. DNA of the CDR3: TGTGCCAGCAGCTCCCGTACTCCTGGGGCCAACGTCCTGACTTTC. J is TRBJ2-6 and V is TRBV9; D gene ambiguous. CDR3 size: 15 residues. The V end was cut by 4 bases, the J end by 2 bases, with 10 bases between. CDR1 is SGDLS and CDR2 is YYNGEE in the germline V gene.

The CDR3 loop reads CASQRAGDSPLHF. CDR3 in DNA: TGTGCCAGCCAGAGGGCCGGGGATTCACCCCTCCACTTT. The chain is built from TRBV6-5 and TRBJ1-6; no reliable D call. Germline assignment: CDR1 MNHEY and CDR2 SVGAGI. The CDR3 spans 13 residues. Trimming left V 8 bases short and J 8 bases short, with 13 bases between.

J is TRBJ2-7 and V is TRBV12-3 or TRBV12-4; maybe TRBD2 (6 bases). V was clipped by 5 bases and J by 5 bases, with 13 bases between them. The CDR3 length is 13 residues. CDR3 sequence reads: CASSTGGTNEQYF. The CDR3 bases are TGTGCCAGCAGTACCGGGGGTACCAACGAGCAGTACTTC.

This chain joins TRBV2 and TRBJ1-1; no clear D. The CDR3 totals 13 residues. Germline CDR1 reads SNHLY; CDR2 reads FYNNEI. Trimming removed 4 bases from V and 0 bases from J, with 6 bases in between. CDR3 nucleotides: TGTGCCAGCAGTGGGGCAGTGAACACTGAAGCTTTCTTT. Its translation is CASSGAVNTEAFF.

This rearrangement joins TRBV23-1 to TRBJ1-2, with D tentatively TRBD1 (5 bases). TRBV23-1 belongs to the ORF category, with a function that is uncertain. The CDR3 contains 14 residues. V lost 8 bases and J lost 8, with 21 bases in between. The CDR3 bases are TGCGCCAGCCCAGCGAGGGACTACAGAGGGGGCTACACCTTC. Encoded protein: CASPARDYRGGYTF.

This clone was counted between two and nine times. The chain recombines TRBV20-1 with TRBJ1-5; 7 bases match TRBD1. The trim removed 4 bases at V and 7 bases at J, leaving 10 bases unmatched. CDR1 and CDR2 from the germline V gene are DFQATT and SNEGSKA (reference sequence). The CDR3 length is 14 residues. This CDR3 reads CSATDRVGQQPQHF. DNA of the CDR3: TGCAGTGCTACTGACAGGGTTGGTCAACAGCCCCAGCATTTT.

The V call is TRBV12-5, the J call TRBJ2-7; weak D call: TRBD2 (5 bases). The germline V and J ends were trimmed by 4 bases and 4 bases, with 8 bases remaining between them. The CDR3 runs 12 residues. Per the germline V gene, CDR1 is LGHNT and CDR2 is FRNRAP. The DNA of the CDR3 is TGTGCTAGTGGTTGGGGAGTGTACGAGCAGTACTTC. Translated, it gives CASGWGVYEQYF.

The CDR3 bases are TGTGCCAGCAGCACCCGACAGGTGCCCTCTGGAAACACCATATATTTT. It translates to CASSTRQVPSGNTIYF. The chain has TRBV7-2 and TRBJ1-3; perhaps TRBD1 as D (6 bases). Trimming took off 5 bases at V and 0 bases at J, with 14 bases between the two ends. The CDR3 contains 16 residues. Germline CDR1 is SGHTA and CDR2 is FQGNSA.

Details on this clone: Within the sample, other DNA sequences also encode this same CDR3. The chain combines TRBV5-6 with TRBJ1-2, with D possibly being TRBD1 (6 bases). The CDR3 sequence is 13 residues long. The germline V and J ends were trimmed by 2 bases and 4 bases, with 9 bases remaining between them. Germline V gene lookup returns CDR1 SGHDT and CDR2 YYEEEE. For the CDR3, the DNA is TGTGCCAGCAGCTTAGGCAGGGGCTATGGCTACACCTTC. This codes for CASSLGRGYGYTF. The whole variable domain, remainder taken from reference TRBV5-6 and TRBJ1-2, is DAGVTQSPTHLIKTRGQQVTLRCSPKSGHDTVSWYQQALGQGPQFIFQYYEEEERQRGNFPDRFSGHQFPNYSSELNVNALLLGDSALYLCASSLGRGYGYTFGSGTRLTVV.

The genes are TRBV19 and TRBJ2-4, with TRBD1 matching over 8 bases. CDR1 and CDR2 from the germline V gene are LNHDA and SQIVND (reference sequence). The CDR3 runs 20 residues. The J segment lost 0 bases and the V segment lost 3 bases, leaving 16 bases of the junction unmatched. The CDR3 region has the DNA TGTGCCAGTAGTATTTCTGGGACAGGACAAACCGGACTAGCCAAAAACATTCAGTACTTC. This gives the protein CASSISGTGQTGLAKNIQYF.

The chain joins TRBV28 to TRBJ1-2, with 8 bases matching TRBD1. The germline V gene encodes CDR1 MDHEN and CDR2 SYDVKM. CDR3 length: 15 amino acids. The J segment lost 8 bases and the V segment lost 6 bases, leaving 14 bases of the junction unmatched. The CDR3 DNA sequence: TGTGCCAGCAGCTTTGACAGGGGCGTCGTGGGAGGCTACACCTTC. As protein: CASSFDRGVVGGYTF.

This chain uses TRBV6-6 with TRBJ2-1; TRBD2 matches at 7 bases. V trimming: 4 bases; J trimming: 3 bases; junction bases outside the gene matches: 6. This CDR3 contains 15 residues. Germline values: CDR1 MNHNY, CDR2 SVGAGI (reference sequence). The CDR3 spells CASSWGGVGYNEQFF. In DNA, the CDR3 is TGTGCCAGCAGTTGGGGAGGGGTTGGCTACAATGAGCAGTTCTTC.

The chain has TRBV6-6 and TRBJ2-2; the D is unclear. V lost 5 bases to trimming and J lost 6 bases, with 10 bases between them. The CDR3 has 13 amino acids. Germline CDR1 reads MNHNY; CDR2 reads SVGAGI (reference sequence). CDR3 coding DNA: TGTGCCAGCAGTCCACTTGCCCCCGGGGAGCTGTTTTTT. Its protein product is CASSPLAPGELFF.

The sample holds one count of this clone. V gene TRBV7-9 combines with J gene TRBJ2-1, with TRBD2 matching over 8 bases. Unmatched junction bases numbered 5, after V lost 1 base and J lost 3 bases. This CDR3 has 16 residues. Looked up from germline, CDR1 is SEHNR and CDR2 is FQNEAQ (reference sequence). The CDR3 loop is CASSLEGTRIYNEQFF. Written as DNA, the CDR3 is TGTGCCAGCAGCTTAGAGGGGACTAGAATCTACAATGAGCAGTTCTTC. The variable domain in full, completed from reference TRBV7-9 and TRBJ2-1, reads DTGVSQNPRHKITKRGQNVTFRCDPISEHNRLYWYRQTLGQGPEFLTYFQNEAQLEKSRLLSDRFSAERPKGSFSTLEIQRTEQGDSAMYLCASSLEGTRIYNEQFFGPGTRLTVL.

This clone was observed a few times. The chain has TRBV5-1 and TRBJ1-6; unclear D gene. The CDR3 covers 14 residues. V lost 0 bases and J lost 9, with 10 bases in between. The germline V gene has CDR1 SGHRS and CDR2 YFSETQ. This CDR3 is CASSLDLGSSPLHF. In nucleotides, the CDR3 is TGCGCCAGCAGCTTGGATCTTGGCAGTTCACCCCTCCACTTT.